This T cell receptor (beta chain) was sequenced for a study of PD-1 blockade in classical Hodgkin lymphoma. This CDR3 region has 14 residues. Germline V gene data show CDR1 as SGHTA and CDR2 as FQGNSA. The V segment lost 1 base and the J segment 8 bases; nucleotides outside the gene matches: 7. The study, taken as a whole, reports: Baseline diversity resembling that of newly diagnosed patients was seen in complete responders. It was CD4+ TCR diversity, not CD8+, that rose significantly by C4D1.

Profiling relied on immunoSEQ multiplex PCR, and the TCRdb table lists in-frame clones only, not all of them. In the table there are 90,000 to 100,000 clones, around 81% of which are singletons. Each patient relapsed following autologous stem cell transplantation, and prior brentuximab vedotin exposure differed. For this clone: Its antigen is unidentified.

The V call is TRBV7-2, the J call TRBJ1-2; TRBD1 matches at 7 bases. Source: peripheral blood mononuclear cells (PBMCs), taken before the second cycle of nivolumab. This TCR was sampled from a human donor with classical Hodgkin lymphoma. CDR3 bases: TGTGCCAGCAGCTTAGGGACAGGAGCTCGGGGCTACACCTTC. Translation gives CASSLGTGARGYTF.